This T cell receptor beta chain came from a study of T-cell reconstitution after alpha-beta-depleted transplantation in children (TCRdb year 2016). In terms of the full investigation: Using TCR repertoire profiling, the study followed T-cell immune reconstitution in a quantitative way in children after TCRalphabeta/CD19-depleted allogeneic hematopoietic cell transplantation.

Points on this clonotype: Its antigen is not yet known. Qualities for individual bases were not recorded, and no much larger clone is one base off.

The germline V gene specifies MNHNS as CDR1 and SASEGT as CDR2. The CDR3 runs 14 amino acids, cysteine and phenylalanine included. CDR3 DNA only is kept here, 42 bases in frame from base 1. Trimming at the junction amounts to 2 bases on V and 6 bases on J, and the germline ends lie 11 bases apart. Library method: PCR. Sequencing relied on an Illumina HiSeq 2500. TCR libraries were prepared with molecular barcoding, using unique molecular identifiers to normalize TCRbeta repertoire quantification. The public sequencing data were trimmed at Q25 with fastp and processed into clonotypes with MiXCR by TCRdb, which kept only in-frame beta chains. Here each entry gathers all rows of one CDR3 protein and keeps the most common genes and DNA. Within this sample are fewer than 120,000 distinct CDR3 sequences, with 9% to 12% of them counted one time only. 8% of the sample is taken by the ten largest.

The material sequenced was PBMCs from the stem cell graft donor, taken from the stem cell graft. The chain is encoded by TRBV6-1 joined to TRBJ1-5, with the D gene uncertain. The receptor comes from a human donor who donated a stem cell graft to a child with acute lymphoblastic leukemia. The CDR3 loop reads CASSESQRGQPQHF. Read as DNA, the sequence is TGTGCCAGCAGTGAAAGCCAAAGAGGTCAGCCCCAGCATTTT.